This TCR beta chain emerged from a study of OX40 agonist ivuxolimab in advanced cancers. As for the study in general: A male proportion of approximately 83% was recorded, with mean age approximately 57 years and range about 20 to 79. Treatment received earlier with anti-PD-1, anti-PD-L1 or anti-CTLA-4 agents was allowed, and over 30% had some. Overall study results and limits: Among the lowest peripheral clonal expansion occurred in 0.1-3.0 mg/kg partial responders. Clones of CD4+ and CD8+ blood T cells grew by week 6 at doses of 0.1 to 3.0 mg/kg.

A remark on this clone: The antigen is unknown.

Generated by immunoSEQ multiplex PCR, the TCRdb table keeps only in-frame clones and is missing some. Altogether around 53,000 clones are present, 85% to 90% being singletons, with the ten largest covering less than 7%. This TCR came from an adult with an advanced solid tumor such as melanoma, head and neck, liver or kidney cancer. Specimen: CD4+ or CD8+ T cells sorted from blood, collected in a trial of the OX40 agonist ivuxolimab.

The CDR3 protein is CASSHRQSSTYEQYF. In DNA, the CDR3 is TGTGCCAGCAGCCACAGACAGAGTTCTACCTACGAGCAGTACTTC. This chain joins TRBV5-4 and TRBJ2-7, with D possibly matching TRBD1 (5 bases). The CDR3 extends over 15 amino acids. The V gene's germline CDR1 is SGHNT and CDR2 YYREEE (reference sequence). The ends were cut back, 4 bases at V and 2 bases at J, with 16 bases in the middle.